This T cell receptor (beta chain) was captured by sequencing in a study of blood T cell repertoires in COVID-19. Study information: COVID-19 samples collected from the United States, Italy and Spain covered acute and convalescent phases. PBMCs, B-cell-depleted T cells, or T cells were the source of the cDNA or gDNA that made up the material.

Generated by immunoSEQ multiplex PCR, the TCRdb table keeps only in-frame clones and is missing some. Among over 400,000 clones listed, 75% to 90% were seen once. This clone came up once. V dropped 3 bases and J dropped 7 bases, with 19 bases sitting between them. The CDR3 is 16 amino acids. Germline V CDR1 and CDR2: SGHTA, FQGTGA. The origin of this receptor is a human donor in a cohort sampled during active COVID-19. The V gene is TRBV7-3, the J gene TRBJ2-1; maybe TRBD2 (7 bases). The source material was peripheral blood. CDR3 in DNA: TGTGCCAGCAGCTTTCAGGGGCGGGAGAGATTAAATGAGCAGTTCTTC. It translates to CASSFQGRERLNEQFF.